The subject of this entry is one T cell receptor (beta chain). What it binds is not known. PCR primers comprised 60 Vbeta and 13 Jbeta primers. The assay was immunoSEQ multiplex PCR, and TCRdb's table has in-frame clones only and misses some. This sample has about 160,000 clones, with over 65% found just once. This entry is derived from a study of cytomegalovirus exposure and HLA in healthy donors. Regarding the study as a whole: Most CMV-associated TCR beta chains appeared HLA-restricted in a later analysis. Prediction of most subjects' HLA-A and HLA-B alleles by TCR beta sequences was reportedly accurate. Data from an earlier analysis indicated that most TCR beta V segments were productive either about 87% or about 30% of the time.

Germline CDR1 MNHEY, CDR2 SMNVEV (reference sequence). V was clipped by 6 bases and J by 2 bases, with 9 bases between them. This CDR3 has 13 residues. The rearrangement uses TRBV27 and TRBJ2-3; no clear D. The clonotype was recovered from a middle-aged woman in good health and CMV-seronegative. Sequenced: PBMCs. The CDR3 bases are TGTGCCAGCAGACCTAGTAACACAGATACGCAGTATTTT. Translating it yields CASRPSNTDTQYF.